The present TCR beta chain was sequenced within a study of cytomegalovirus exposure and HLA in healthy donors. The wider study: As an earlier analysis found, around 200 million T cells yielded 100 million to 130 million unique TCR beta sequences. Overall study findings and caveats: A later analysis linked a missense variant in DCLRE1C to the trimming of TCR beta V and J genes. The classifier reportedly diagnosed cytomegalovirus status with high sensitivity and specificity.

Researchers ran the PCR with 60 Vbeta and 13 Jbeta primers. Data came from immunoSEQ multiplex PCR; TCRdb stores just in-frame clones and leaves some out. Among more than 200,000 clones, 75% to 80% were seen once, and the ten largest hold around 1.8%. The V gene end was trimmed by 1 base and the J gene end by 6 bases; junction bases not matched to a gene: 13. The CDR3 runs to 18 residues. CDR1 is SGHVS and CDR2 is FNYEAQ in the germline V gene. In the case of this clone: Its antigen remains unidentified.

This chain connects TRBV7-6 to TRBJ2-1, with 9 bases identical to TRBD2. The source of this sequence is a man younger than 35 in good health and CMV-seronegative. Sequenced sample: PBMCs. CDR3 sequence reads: CASSLDYGGGVGGNEQFF. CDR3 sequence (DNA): TGTGCCAGCAGCTTAGATTATGGCGGGGGGGTCGGTGGCAATGAGCAGTTCTTC.